This T cell receptor beta chain appears in the sequencing data of a study of cytomegalovirus exposure and HLA in healthy donors. A multiplex PCR was run with 60 Vbeta primers and 13 Jbeta primers. Clones were sequenced by immunoSEQ multiplex PCR, and TCRdb holds only the in-frame ones, with some missing. This table holds 150,000 or so clones, roughly 70% found once. J lost 0 bases, V lost 6 bases, and 5 bases had no gene match. CDR1 and CDR2 (germline): MNHEY, SMNVEV (reference sequence). CDR3 length: 17 residues. This clonotype was sampled from a man aged 18 to 29 in good health and CMV-seropositive. Material: PBMCs. The chain recombines TRBV27 with TRBJ2-1; 13 nucleotides agree with TRBD2. This chain's CDR3 is CASRRTSGRSSYNEQFF. In nucleotides, the CDR3 is TGTGCCAGCAGAAGGACTAGCGGGAGAAGCTCCTACAATGAGCAGTTCTTC.